This TCR beta chain was retrieved from a study of blood T cell repertoires in COVID-19. Whole-study context: Samples taken during acute and convalescent COVID-19 were collected in the United States, Italy and Spain. The analysed material was cDNA or gDNA that came from T cells, B-cell-depleted T cells, or PBMCs.

Original processing notes: Amplifying reference gene primers gave estimates of nucleated cell counts. Generated by immunoSEQ multiplex PCR, the TCRdb table keeps only in-frame clones and is missing some. The DNA was the basis for D and trimming; V, J and clone size are from that table. The sample consists of under 200,000 clones, approximately 86% of them appearing once. Seattle enrolled patients during active infection and tracked them longitudinally. V lost 1 base to trimming and J lost 4 bases; unmatched junction nucleotides: 6. Germline-derived CDR1 and CDR2 are LGHDT and YNNKEL (reference sequence). The CDR3 spans 15 residues.

The TCR comes from a woman older than 75 with COVID-19, enrolled during active disease. The material sequenced was peripheral blood. The rearrangement joins TRBV3-1 (or the pseudogene TRBV3-2) to TRBJ2-5, with 7 bases aligning to TRBD2. CDR3 bases: TGTGCCAGCAGCCAAGGCGGCGGGAGCGGAGAGACCCAGTACTTC. Translation gives CASSQGGGSGETQYF.